These 2 T cell receptor beta chains were all obtained from the same sample, sequenced in a study of OX40 agonist ivuxolimab in advanced cancers. Assay: immunoSEQ multiplex PCR; the TCRdb copy retains only in-frame clones and omits some. This table holds about 5,100 clones, roughly two thirds found once. This sample comprised CD4+ or CD8+ T cells sorted from blood, obtained in a trial of the OX40 agonist ivuxolimab. These receptors were taken from an adult with an advanced solid tumor such as melanoma, head and neck, liver or kidney cancer.

The chain employs TRBV18 and TRBJ2-5; D possibly corresponds to TRBD2 (7 bases). V gave up 4 bases and J gave up 5 bases, with 17 bases separating them. The CDR3 extends over 15 amino acids. Germline V gene data show CDR1 as KGHSH and CDR2 as LQKENI. CDR3 in amino acids: CASSRPGGLRETQYF. The CDR3 region has the DNA TGTGCCAGCTCACGGCCGGGGGGCCTTCGGGAGACCCAGTACTTC.

This clone is a singleton in its sample. The chain uses TRBV28 and TRBJ2-1; 15 bases map to TRBD2. The CDR3 is made up of 13 amino acids. Germline loops: CDR1 MDHEN, CDR2 SYDVKM. The trim removed 4 bases at V and 15 bases at J, leaving 4 bases unmatched. The CDR3 region has the DNA TGTGCCAGCAGTTCCGGGACTAGCGGGGGGACGTTCTTC. Protein product: CASSSGTSGGTFF. Together with reference TRBV28 and TRBJ2-1, the CDR3 gives the full variable domain: DVKVTQSSRYLVKRTGEKVFLECVQDMDHENMFWYRQDPGLGLRLIYFSYDVKMKEKGDIPEGYSVSREKKERFSLILESASTNQTSMYLCASSSGTSGGTFFGPGTRLTVL.